This TCR beta chain was profiled in a study of blood T cell repertoires in COVID-19. In the original processing: Nucleated cell number was recorded as an estimate derived from reference gene primer amplification. The method was immunoSEQ multiplex PCR; TCRdb's version includes in-frame clones alone and lacks a portion of them. The D gene and trimming were derived from the DNA, and the V and J assignments and clone size from that table. The sample shows about 160,000 clones, about 85% of them seen only once. Sequencing was performed on PBMCs or T cells enriched from blood (not recorded which). This clonotype was obtained from a woman between 45 and 65 years old who had recovered from COVID-19.

The CDR3 DNA reads as TGTGCCAGCAGCTTAGATAGAACCTACAATGAGCAGTTCTTC. Protein: CASSLDRTYNEQFF. V and J are TRBV11-3 and TRBJ2-1; D remains unclear. Deletions cut 0 bases from V and 2 bases from J, with 5 bases between. The V gene's germline CDR1 is SGHNT and CDR2 YENEEA. This CDR3 has 14 amino acids.